This is a list of T cell receptor beta chains from one sample in a study of shared clonotypes between healthy human individuals. The assay was immunoSEQ multiplex PCR, and TCRdb's table has in-frame clones only and misses some. The sample records 1.6 million or so clones, about 98.5% being singletons. The sequenced material came from naive CD4+ T cells sorted from blood. These TCRs come from a man in his thirties or forties in good health. Each CDR3 is given with its conserved first and last residue. A D gene is named only where the DNA matches it firmly. The listing skips clone size in some rows; elsewhere it reads once, few, many or a size class.

. | 16 | TRBJ2-4 | TRBD1 | TRBV7-2 | CASSTRQGQPKNIQYF | TGTGCCAGCAGCACTCGACAGGGCCAACCCAAAAACATTCAGTACTTC
. | 16 | TRBJ1-1 | TRBD1 | TRBV2 | CASTDRRGPLNTEAFF | TGTGCCAGCACCGACCGGAGGGGGCCTCTGAACACTGAAGCTTTCTTT
once | 15 | TRBJ1-1 | TRBD1 | TRBV28 | CASSTTGGGGTEAFF | TGTGCCAGCAGTACCACAGGGGGAGGAGGCACTGAAGCTTTCTTT
. | 17 | TRBJ2-3 | TRBD2 | TRBV5-8 | CASSRGLAGGATDTQYF | TGTGCCAGCAGCCGGGGACTAGCGGGAGGGGCCACAGATACGCAGTATTTT
. | 14 | TRBJ1-5 | TRBD1 | TRBV19 | CASSQQGAKQPQHF | TGTGCCAGTAGTCAACAGGGGGCCAAGCAGCCCCAGCATTTT
. | 14 | TRBJ2-1 | TRBD1 | TRBV27 | CASSVDRWYNEQFF | TGTGCCAGCAGTGTGGACAGGTGGTACAATGAGCAGTTCTTC
. | 13 | TRBJ1-1 | . | TRBV6-1 | CASSGQSNTEAFF | TGTGCCAGCAGTGGACAGTCAAACACTGAAGCTTTCTTT
once | 13 | TRBJ2-7 | . | TRBV18 | CASSPLDSYEQYF | TGTGCCAGCTCACCCCTGGACTCCTACGAGCAGTACTTC
once | 12 | TRBJ1-2 | . | TRBV11-2 | CASRVPGSGYTF | TGTGCCAGCAGGGTACCAGGGTCTGGCTACACCTTC
. | 16 | TRBJ2-1 | TRBD2 | TRBV7-8 | CASSLGASGVYNEQFF | TGTGCCAGCAGCTTGGGAGCTAGCGGGGTCTACAATGAGCAGTTCTTC
. | 14 | TRBJ1-5 | TRBD1 | TRBV6-6 | CASRRQGRNQPQHF | TGTGCCAGCAGAAGACAGGGACGCAATCAGCCCCAGCATTTT
. | 17 | TRBJ2-7 | . | TRBV28 | CASRTNIGTPLTYEQYF | TGTGCCAGCAGGACAAATATCGGGACCCCGTTGACCTACGAGCAGTACTTC
. | 14 | TRBJ1-1 | TRBD1 | TRBV25-1 | CASTQGGMNTEAFF | TGTGCCAGCACTCAGGGGGGGATGAACACTGAAGCTTTCTTT
. | 17 | TRBJ2-2 | . | TRBV9 | CASSDPFVGRSTGELFF | TGTGCCAGCAGCGATCCTTTTGTGGGGCGCAGCACCGGGGAGCTGTTTTTT
once | 14 | TRBJ1-1 | . | TRBV5-1 | CASTEAPMNTEAFF | TGCGCCAGCACCGAGGCGCCAATGAACACTGAAGCTTTCTTT
. | 14 | TRBJ1-4 | . | TRBV19 | CASILDGSDEKLFF | TGTGCCAGTATTCTGGACGGATCCGATGAAAAACTGTTTTTT
. | 16 | TRBJ1-2 | TRBD1 | TRBV9 | CASSVGGGGGIYGYTF | TGTGCCAGCAGCGTAGGAGGCGGAGGGGGCATCTATGGCTACACCTTC
. | 14 | TRBJ2-3 | . | TRBV7-2 | CASSFGTPTDTQYF | TGTGCCAGCAGTTTCGGGACGCCCACAGATACGCAGTATTTT
. | 14 | TRBJ2-7 | TRBD1 | TRBV5-4 | CASSRGQGRYEQYF | TGTGCCAGCAGTCGAGGACAGGGGAGGTACGAGCAGTACTTC
. | 18 | TRBJ1-1 | TRBD1 | TRBV12-5 | CASGPRVRQGAWYTEAFF | TGTGCTAGTGGTCCCCGGGTCCGACAGGGGGCTTGGTACACTGAAGCTTTCTTT
. | 18 | TRBJ2-3 | TRBD2 | TRBV9 | CASSVGGATSGSTDTQYF | TGTGCCAGCAGCGTAGGAGGAGCAACTAGCGGAAGCACAGATACGCAGTATTTT
. | 13 | TRBJ2-7 | . | TRBV6-6 | CASNRLKSYEQYF | TGTGCCAGCAATAGACTTAAGTCCTACGAGCAGTACTTC
. | 16 | TRBJ2-1 | . | TRBV11-2 | CASSPHGGSSYNEQFF | TGTGCCAGCAGCCCACATGGGGGAAGCTCCTACAATGAGCAGTTCTTC
. | 17 | TRBJ1-2 | TRBD1 | TRBV5-1 | CASSLEASRQGGGGYTF | TGCGCCAGCAGCTTGGAAGCCTCCCGACAGGGTGGGGGAGGCTACACCTTC
. | 16 | TRBJ2-1 | TRBD2 | TRBV5-1 | CASSGTSGLASNEQFF | TGCGCCAGCAGCGGCACTAGCGGCCTTGCGTCCAATGAGCAGTTCTTC
. | 14 | TRBJ1-2 | . | TRBV5-1 | CASSWTAGSSGYTF | TGCGCCAGCAGCTGGACCGCAGGGTCGTCGGGCTACACCTTC
. | 14 | TRBJ2-5 | . | TRBV7-3 | CASNLGGAQETQYF | TGTGCCAGCAACTTAGGGGGAGCGCAAGAGACCCAGTACTTC
. | 14 | TRBJ2-7 | TRBD1 | TRBV6-6 | CASQPGQGNHEQYF | TGTGCCAGCCAACCGGGACAGGGGAACCACGAGCAGTACTTC
. | 12 | TRBJ1-1 | . | TRBV14 | CASSQDRGHAFF | TGTGCCAGCAGCCAAGATCGGGGCCATGCTTTCTTT
. | 14 | TRBJ1-1 | . | TRBV14 | CASSQHLVAAEAFF | TGTGCCAGCAGCCAACACCTCGTAGCTGCTGAAGCTTTCTTT
. | 17 | TRBJ2-6 | . | TRBV18 | CASSKQQGLSGANVLTF | TGTGCCAGCTCAAAGCAGCAGGGGTTGTCTGGGGCCAACGTCCTGACTTTC
. | 13 | TRBJ2-7 | . | TRBV6-1 | CASSMSLAYEQYF | TGTGCCAGCAGTATGAGTTTGGCCTACGAGCAGTACTTC